This T cell receptor beta chain is drawn from a study of blood T cells in healthy people across ages. Study observations and caveats: No conclusive comparison of naive versus antigen-experienced cells was possible with unsorted PBMCs.

Sample-barcoded 5' priming and a J-beta primer mix drove a second PCR of about 6 to 11 cycles. Every cDNA molecule carried a tag from a template-switch adaptor bearing 12 random nucleotides. TCRdb recomputed calls from the 5' RACE reads with MiXCR, one row per CDR3 protein. Of approximately 400,000 distinct CDR3 sequences in the sample, more than 45% are singletons; the top ten hold under 60%. The CDR3 extends over 15 amino acids. Germline V gene sequence: CDR1 SGHRS, CDR2 YFSETQ. The sample providers were healthy Caucasian people from Russia, aged roughly 6 to 90. Approximately 9.6 milliliters of peripheral blood were drawn from each donor into EDTA-treated tubes. With regard to this clonotype: What it binds is not known. One junction end disagrees with the germline gene, perhaps due to a read error.

The material sequenced was blood. The TCR was taken from a man in his sixties in good health. This rearrangement joins TRBV5-1 to TRBJ2-6; tentatively, D is TRBD2 (6 bases). The CDR3 spells CASSLRDSGANVLSF. The CDR3 coding sequence is TGCGCCAGCAGCTTGCGGGACTCTGGGGCCAACGTCCTGTCTTTC.